This is a list of T cell receptor beta chains from one sample in a study of PD-L1 blockade in urothelial cancer. TCRdb keeps only in-frame clones here, not all; method: immunoSEQ multiplex PCR. This sample carries about 37,000 clones, 70% to 85% of them seen once, and the ten largest clones take around 19%. The sequencing used PBMCs, collected around atezolizumab (anti-PD-L1) treatment. These receptors all come from a man between 60 and 75 years old with urothelial cancer. The CDR3 runs from the conserved cysteine through the conserved F or W. A D gene is named only where the DNA matches it firmly. Some rows have no size entry. The others give once, few or many, or a class for an expanded clone.

D gene,clone size,J gene,V gene,CDR3 DNA,CDR3 protein
TRBD2,-,TRBJ2-1,TRBV28,TGTGCCAGCAGTCGGACTAGCGGATTCTACAATGAGCAGTTCTTC,CASSRTSGFYNEQFF
-,-,TRBJ2-1,TRBV7-2,TGTGCCAGCAGCGTAGGTCAGGGTCCTCTCGATGAGCAGTTCTTC,CASSVGQGPLDEQFF
-,-,TRBJ2-3,TRBV9,TGTGCCAGCAGCGCAGCGGGCCGCTACACAGATACGCAGTATTTT,CASSAAGRYTDTQYF
TRBD1,-,TRBJ2-5,TRBV19,TGTGCCAGTAGTGAAGGGGGCTTAGAGACCCAGTACTTC,CASSEGGLETQYF
-,-,TRBJ2-1,TRBV6-6,TGTGCCAGCAGTTACTCTTCAGGGGACTACAATGAGCAGTTCTTC,CASSYSSGDYNEQFF
-,-,TRBJ1-6,TRBV18,TGTGCCAGCTCACCGGAGGGCTATAATTCACCCCTCCACTTT,CASSPEGYNSPLHF
-,-,TRBJ2-3,TRBV5-1,TGCGCCAGCGCCTACTCCAACAGGGAAACAGATACGCAGTATTTT,CASAYSNRETDTQYF
-,-,TRBJ2-1,TRBV5-1,TGCGCCAGCAGCTTGAACTTCCCCCATGAGCAGTTCTTC,CASSLNFPHEQFF
TRBD1,-,TRBJ1-4,TRBV6-5,TGTGCCAGCAGTTACTCAACAGGGGATGATGAAAAACTGTTTTTT,CASSYSTGDDEKLFF
TRBD1,-,TRBJ1-5,TRBV30,TGTGCCTGGAGTGCGTCACAGGGGGCCCATCAGCCCCAGCATTTT,CAWSASQGAHQPQHF
-,few,TRBJ1-2,TRBV6-6,TGTGCCAGCAGCCAGTCGAGGCTCGGCTATGGCTACACCTTC,CASSQSRLGYGYTF
TRBD2,-,TRBJ2-4,TRBV5-8,TGTGCCAGCAGCTGGATGGGAGGGCTGAGGATACAGTACTTC,CASSWMGGLRIQYF
TRBD2,-,TRBJ2-7,TRBV6-4,TGTGCCACCACCGTTGAACGGGGGGCCTACGAGCAGTACTTC,CATTVERGAYEQYF
TRBD2,-,TRBJ2-3,TRBV18,TGTGCCAGCTCACCCTCCTTAGCGGGGGCTAGCACAGATACGCAGTATTTT,CASSPSLAGASTDTQYF
-,-,TRBJ2-3,TRBV27,TGTGCCAGCAGTAATAGTCCGGGCACAGATACGCAGTATTTT,CASSNSPGTDTQYF
-,-,TRBJ1-2,TRBV28,TGTGCCAGCAGTCTTAGATATGGCTACACCTTC,CASSLRYGYTF
TRBD1,few,TRBJ1-5,TRBV19,TGTGCCAGTAGTAAGGCGCGGACAGGGGCCAATCAGCCCCAGCATTTT,CASSKARTGANQPQHF
-,-,TRBJ1-6,TRBV30,TGTGCCTGGGGGCGCGGAGACAGGAGTAATTCACCCCTCCACTTT,CAWGRGDRSNSPLHF
TRBD1,-,TRBJ2-6,TRBV4-1,TGCGCCAGCAGCCAGGGACAGGCACGGTCTGGGGCCAACGTCCTGACTTTC,CASSQGQARSGANVLTF
-,-,TRBJ1-3,TRBV10-3,TGTGCCATCAGGAGAACGACAGGTTCTGGAAACACCATATATTTT,CAIRRTTGSGNTIYF
TRBD1,-,TRBJ2-5,TRBV25-1,TGTGCCAGCAGAAAGACAGGGTCTCTTGTTGGAGAGACCCAGTACTTC,CASRKTGSLVGETQYF
-,-,TRBJ1-2,TRBV28,TGTGCCAGCGAATTGGAGGGCTATGGCTACACCTTC,CASELEGYGYTF
TRBD2,-,TRBJ2-1,TRBV7-2,TGTGCCAGCAGCCCGACTAGCGGGGGGGGCTCCTACAATGAGCAGTTCTTC,CASSPTSGGGSYNEQFF
-,-,TRBJ2-3,TRBV5-1,TGCGCCAGCACCCGGGCGGGGGCCACAGATACGCAGTATTTT,CASTRAGATDTQYF
TRBD1,-,TRBJ1-1,TRBV29-1,TGCAGCGTTGACCCGGGACAGGGGGACACTGAAGCTTTCTTT,CSVDPGQGDTEAFF
TRBD1,-,TRBJ1-2,TRBV28,TGTGCCAGCAGTTCACCCGACCGGGACAGGAGTGGCTACACCTTC,CASSSPDRDRSGYTF
TRBD1,once,TRBJ2-3,TRBV7-9,TGTGCCAGCAGCTCCCGCGCGGGACAGGATCGCACAGATACGCAGTATTTT,CASSSRAGQDRTDTQYF
TRBD1,-,TRBJ1-5,TRBV19,TGTGCCAGTACCCCGGGACAGGGGGTTCAGCCCCAGCATTTT,CASTPGQGVQPQHF
-,-,TRBJ1-2,TRBV28,TGTGCCAGCAGAGCGGGACGGGGGACCCCCTTTGGGGGCTACACCTTC,CASRAGRGTPFGGYTF
TRBD2,-,TRBJ2-3,TRBV5-1,TGCGCCAGCAGCTTGGCTGGCGGGGGGCCTCCTCCCACAGATACGCAGTATTTT,CASSLAGGGPPPTDTQYF
-,-,TRBJ1-5,TRBV7-8,TGTGCCAGCAGCTTAAGGTCGGACAGAAATAATCAGCCCCAGCATTTT,CASSLRSDRNNQPQHF
-,-,TRBJ2-7,TRBV5-4,TGTGCCAGCAGCTTGGCGGGTCTCGCCTACGAGCAGTACTTC,CASSLAGLAYEQYF
TRBD2,-,TRBJ2-3,TRBV11-2,TGTGCCAGCAGCCTCCCACTAGCGGGGGATGGTGGAGATACGCAGTATTTT,CASSLPLAGDGGDTQYF
-,few,TRBJ1-6,TRBV28,TGTGCCCGGGGGTATAATTCACCCCTCCACTTT,CARGYNSPLHF
TRBD2,-,TRBJ2-3,TRBV2,TGTGCCAGCAGTGGACCGTCGGGGCTAGAGAGTCTAGCGGGGGGGCCAGATACGCAGTATTTT,CASSGPSGLESLAGGPDTQYF
TRBD2,-,TRBJ2-1,TRBV4-1,TGCGCCAGCAGCCAAGTTTTTCTAGCGGGGTCGGTTGAGCAGTTCTTC,CASSQVFLAGSVEQFF
TRBD2,-,TRBJ2-3,TRBV7-9,TGTGCCAGCAGCCCGACTAGCGGGGCAAGCACAGATACGCAGTATTTT,CASSPTSGASTDTQYF
-,few,TRBJ2-3,TRBV7-8,TGTGCCAGCAGCCAGGGCCCCACAGATACGCAGTATTTT,CASSQGPTDTQYF
TRBD1,-,TRBJ1-1,TRBV5-1,TGCGCCAGCAGCTCGCCGGGACAGGGGTACACTGAAGCTTTCTTT,CASSSPGQGYTEAFF
TRBD1,-,TRBJ2-6,TRBV18,TGTGCCAGCTCACAACAGGGGAACGGGGCCAACGTCCTGACTTTC,CASSQQGNGANVLTF
TRBD2,-,TRBJ2-5,TRBV2,TGTGCCAGCAGCGTCGGGACTACCCAAGAGACCCAGTACTTC,CASSVGTTQETQYF
TRBD1,-,TRBJ2-5,TRBV10-3,TGTGCCATCAGCGGACAGGGGGATGAGACCCAGTACTTC,CAISGQGDETQYF
-,-,TRBJ1-3,TRBV19,TGTGCCAGTAAGAATAATCCGGGTAACTCTGGAAACACCATATATTTT,CASKNNPGNSGNTIYF
TRBD1,once,TRBJ2-7,TRBV30,TGTGCCTGGAGTTTGACAGGGCCCCACGAGCAGTACTTC,CAWSLTGPHEQYF
TRBD1,-,TRBJ2-3,TRBV7-9,TGTGCCAGCAGCCAACCCCCCGGCAGGGGGACAGATACGCAGTATTTT,CASSQPPGRGTDTQYF
TRBD1,-,TRBJ2-7,TRBV4-1,TGCGCCAGCAGCCAAGGCACCGGGACAGGGTTGTTATACGAGCAGTACTTC,CASSQGTGTGLLYEQYF
-,once,TRBJ1-6,TRBV5-8,TGTGCCAGCAGCTCAAATTCACCCCTCCACTTT,CASSSNSPLHF
-,-,TRBJ2-5,TRBV19,TGTGCCAGTAGTATCACGGACTACCGCGGGGAGACCCAGTACTTC,CASSITDYRGETQYF
-,once,TRBJ2-1,TRBV5-1,TGCGCCAGCAGCTTGGGTGTGGGTCGGGGAAACTACAATGAGCAGTTCTTC,CASSLGVGRGNYNEQFF
-,-,TRBJ1-3,TRBV7-9,TGTGCCAGCAGCTTGGTAACAGGTGGAAACACCATATATTTT,CASSLVTGGNTIYF
TRBD1,-,TRBJ1-1,TRBV6-6,TGTGCCAGCAAGAGGGGGCTTGGCACTGAAGCTTTCTTT,CASKRGLGTEAFF
TRBD1,-,TRBJ1-5,TRBV6-4,TGTGCCAGCAGTGAATGGGACAGAGGCAATCAGCCCCAGCATTTT,CASSEWDRGNQPQHF
TRBD2,-,TRBJ2-3,TRBV6-1,TGTGCCAGCAGCCCCGGGAGGGCAGATACGCAGTATTTT,CASSPGRADTQYF
TRBD2,-,TRBJ2-7,TRBV7-9,TGTGCCAGCAGCTTGGGGGGGTCCCAGAGTGGCGAGCAGTACTTC,CASSLGGSQSGEQYF